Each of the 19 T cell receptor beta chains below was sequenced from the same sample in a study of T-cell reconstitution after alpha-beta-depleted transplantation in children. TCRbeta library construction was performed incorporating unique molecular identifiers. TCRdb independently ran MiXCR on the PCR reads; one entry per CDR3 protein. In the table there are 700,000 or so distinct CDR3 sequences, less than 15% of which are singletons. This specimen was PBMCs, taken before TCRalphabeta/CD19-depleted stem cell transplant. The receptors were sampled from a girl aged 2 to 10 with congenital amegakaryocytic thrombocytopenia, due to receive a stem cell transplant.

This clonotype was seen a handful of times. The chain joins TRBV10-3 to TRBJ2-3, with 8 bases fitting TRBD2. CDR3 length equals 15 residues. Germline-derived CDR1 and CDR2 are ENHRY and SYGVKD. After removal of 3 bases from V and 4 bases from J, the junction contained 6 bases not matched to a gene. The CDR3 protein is CAISERGGPADTQYF. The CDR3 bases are TGTGCCATCAGTGAACGGGGGGGTCCCGCAGATACGCAGTATTTT.

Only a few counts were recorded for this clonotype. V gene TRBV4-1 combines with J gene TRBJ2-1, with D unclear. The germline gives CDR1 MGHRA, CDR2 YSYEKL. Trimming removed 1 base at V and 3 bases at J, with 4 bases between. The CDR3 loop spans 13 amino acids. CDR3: CASSQVSYNEQFF. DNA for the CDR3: TGCGCCAGCAGCCAAGTAAGCTACAATGAGCAGTTCTTC.

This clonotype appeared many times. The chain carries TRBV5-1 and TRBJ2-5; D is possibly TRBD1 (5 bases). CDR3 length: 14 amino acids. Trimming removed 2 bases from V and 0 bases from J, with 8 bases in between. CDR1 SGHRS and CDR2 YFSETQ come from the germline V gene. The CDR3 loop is CASSFAGYQETQYF. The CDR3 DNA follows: TGCGCCAGCAGCTTCGCAGGGTACCAAGAGACCCAGTACTTC.

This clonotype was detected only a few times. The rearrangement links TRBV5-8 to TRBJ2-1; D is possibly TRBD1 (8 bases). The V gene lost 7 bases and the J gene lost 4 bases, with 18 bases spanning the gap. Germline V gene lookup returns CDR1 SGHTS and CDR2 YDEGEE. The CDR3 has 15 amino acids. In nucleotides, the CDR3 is TGTGCCAGCCGACAGGGGCTAGCGGATTACAATGAGCAGTTCTTC. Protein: CASRQGLADYNEQFF.

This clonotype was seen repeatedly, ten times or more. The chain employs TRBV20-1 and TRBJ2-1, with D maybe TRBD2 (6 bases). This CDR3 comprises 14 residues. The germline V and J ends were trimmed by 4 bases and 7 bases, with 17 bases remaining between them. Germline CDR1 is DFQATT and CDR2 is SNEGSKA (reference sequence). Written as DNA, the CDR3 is TGCAGTGCTAACTTAGCGGACGTCGGGAATGAGCAGTTCTTC. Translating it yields CSANLADVGNEQFF.

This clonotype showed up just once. The CDR3 loop reads CASSQGVREAHEQYF. CDR3 bases: TGTGCCAGCAGCCAGGGGGTTCGGGAGGCCCACGAGCAGTACTTC. The chain carries TRBV4-2 and TRBJ2-7; 7 positions match TRBD2. The germline V gene has CDR1 LGHNA and CDR2 YNFKEQ. This CDR3 has 15 residues. V lost 3 bases, J lost 5 bases, and 10 bases stayed unmatched.

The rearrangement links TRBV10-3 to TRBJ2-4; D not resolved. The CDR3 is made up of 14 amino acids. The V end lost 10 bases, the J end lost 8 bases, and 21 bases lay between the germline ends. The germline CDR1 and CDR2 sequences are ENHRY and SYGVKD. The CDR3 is CATEDPKSRDIQYF. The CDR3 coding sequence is TGTGCCACCGAAGACCCAAAGTCCCGCGACATTCAGTACTTC.

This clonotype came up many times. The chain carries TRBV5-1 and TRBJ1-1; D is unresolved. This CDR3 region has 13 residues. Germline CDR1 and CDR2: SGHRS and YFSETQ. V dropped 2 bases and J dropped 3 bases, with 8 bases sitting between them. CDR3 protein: CASSFTRDTEAFF. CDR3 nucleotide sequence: TGCGCCAGCAGCTTTACACGGGACACTGAAGCTTTCTTT.

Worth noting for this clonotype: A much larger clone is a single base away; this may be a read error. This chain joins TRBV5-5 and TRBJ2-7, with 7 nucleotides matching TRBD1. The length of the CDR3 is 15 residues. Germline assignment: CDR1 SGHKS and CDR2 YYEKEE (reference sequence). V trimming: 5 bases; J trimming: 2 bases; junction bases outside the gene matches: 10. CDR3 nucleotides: TGTGCCAGCAGTTCTACAGGGGACGGGACCTACGAGCAGTACTTC. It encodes CASSSTGDGTYEQYF. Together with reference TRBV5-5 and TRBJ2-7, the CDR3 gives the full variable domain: DAGVTQSPTHLIKTRGQQVTLRCSPISGHKSVSWYQQVLGQGPQFIFQYYEKEERGRGNFPDRFSARQFPNYSSELNVNALLLGDSALYLCASSSTGDGTYEQYFGPGTRLTVT.

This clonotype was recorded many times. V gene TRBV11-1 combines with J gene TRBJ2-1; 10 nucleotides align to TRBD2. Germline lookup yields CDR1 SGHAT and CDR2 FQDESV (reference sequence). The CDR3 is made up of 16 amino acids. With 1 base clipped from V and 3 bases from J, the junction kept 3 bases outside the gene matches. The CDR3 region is CASSLGASGSYNEQFF. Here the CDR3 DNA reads TGTGCCAGCAGCTTAGGGGCTAGCGGGAGCTACAATGAGCAGTTCTTC. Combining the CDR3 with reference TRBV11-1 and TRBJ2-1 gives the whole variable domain EAEVAQSPRYKITEKSQAVAFWCDPISGHATLYWYRQILGQGPELLVQFQDESVVDDSQLPKDRFSAERLKGVDSTLKIQPAELGDSAMYLCASSLGASGSYNEQFFGPGTRLTVL.

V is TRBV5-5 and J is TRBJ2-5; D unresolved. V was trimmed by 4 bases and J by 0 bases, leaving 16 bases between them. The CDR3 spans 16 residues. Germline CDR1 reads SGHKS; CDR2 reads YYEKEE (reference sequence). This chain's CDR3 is CASSRLLNIYQETQYF. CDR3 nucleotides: TGTGCCAGCAGCCGATTACTAAACATATACCAAGAGACCCAGTACTTC.

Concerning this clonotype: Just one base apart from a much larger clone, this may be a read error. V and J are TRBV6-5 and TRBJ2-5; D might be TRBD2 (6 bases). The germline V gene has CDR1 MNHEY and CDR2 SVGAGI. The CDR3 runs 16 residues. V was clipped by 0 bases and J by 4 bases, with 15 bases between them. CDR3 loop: CASSYSPTGATETQYF. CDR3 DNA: TGTGCCAGCAGTTACTCCCCGACGGGAGCAACAGAGACCCAGTACTTC.

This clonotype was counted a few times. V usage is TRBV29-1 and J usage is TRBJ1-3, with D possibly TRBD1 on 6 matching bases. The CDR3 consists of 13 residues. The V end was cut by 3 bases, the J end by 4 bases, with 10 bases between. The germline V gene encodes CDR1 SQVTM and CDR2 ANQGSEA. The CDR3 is CSVDGGEGNTIYF. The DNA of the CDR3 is TGCAGCGTTGACGGGGGCGAGGGAAACACCATATATTTT.

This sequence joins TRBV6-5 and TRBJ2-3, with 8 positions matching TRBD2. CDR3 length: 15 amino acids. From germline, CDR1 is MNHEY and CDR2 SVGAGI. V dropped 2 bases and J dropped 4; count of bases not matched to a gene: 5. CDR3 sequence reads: CASSYLSGSADTQYF. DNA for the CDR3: TGTGCCAGCAGTTACCTCAGCGGGAGCGCAGATACGCAGTATTTT.

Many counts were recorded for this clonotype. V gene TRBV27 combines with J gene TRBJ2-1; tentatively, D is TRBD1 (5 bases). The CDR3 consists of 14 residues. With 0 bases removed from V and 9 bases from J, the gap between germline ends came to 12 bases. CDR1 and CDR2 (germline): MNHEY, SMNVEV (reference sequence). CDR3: CASSLSRVTGEQFF. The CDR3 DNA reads TGTGCCAGCAGTTTATCCAGGGTGACCGGTGAGCAGTTCTTC.

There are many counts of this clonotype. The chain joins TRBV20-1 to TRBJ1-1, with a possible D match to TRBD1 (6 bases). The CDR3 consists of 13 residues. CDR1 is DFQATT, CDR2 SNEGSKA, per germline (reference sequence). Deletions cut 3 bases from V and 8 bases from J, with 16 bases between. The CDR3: CSARTTGLREAFF. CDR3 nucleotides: TGCAGTGCTAGGACGACAGGCCTAAGGGAAGCTTTCTTT.

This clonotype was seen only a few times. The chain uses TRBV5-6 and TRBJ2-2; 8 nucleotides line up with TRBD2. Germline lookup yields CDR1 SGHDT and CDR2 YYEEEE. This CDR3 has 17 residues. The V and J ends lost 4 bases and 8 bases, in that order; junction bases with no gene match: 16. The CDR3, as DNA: TGTGCCAGCAGCCACTTTCAGCGGGAGACCTTGGAAGGGGAGCTGTTTTTT. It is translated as CASSHFQRETLEGELFF. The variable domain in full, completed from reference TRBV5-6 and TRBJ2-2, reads DAGVTQSPTHLIKTRGQQVTLRCSPKSGHDTVSWYQQALGQGPQFIFQYYEEEERQRGNFPDRFSGHQFPNYSSELNVNALLLGDSALYLCASSHFQRETLEGELFFGEGSRLTVL.

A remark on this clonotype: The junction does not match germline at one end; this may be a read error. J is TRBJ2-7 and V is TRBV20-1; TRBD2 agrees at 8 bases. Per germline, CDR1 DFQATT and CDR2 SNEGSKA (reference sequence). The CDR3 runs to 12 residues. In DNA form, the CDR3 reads TGCCGTGCTAGAGGGACTAGCTACGAGCAGTACTTC. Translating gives CRARGTSYEQYF.

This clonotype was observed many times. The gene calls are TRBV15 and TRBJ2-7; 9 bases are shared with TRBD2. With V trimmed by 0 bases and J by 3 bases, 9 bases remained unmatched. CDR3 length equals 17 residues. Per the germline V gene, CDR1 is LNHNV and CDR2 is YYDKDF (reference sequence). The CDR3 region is CATSRDTPLAGNYEQYF. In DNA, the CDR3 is TGTGCCACCAGCAGAGATACCCCTCTAGCGGGGAACTACGAGCAGTACTTC. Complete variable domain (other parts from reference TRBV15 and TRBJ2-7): DAMVIQNPRYQVTQFGKPVTLSCSQTLNHNVMYWYQQKSSQAPKLLFHYYDKDFNNEADTPDNFQSRRPNTSFCFLDIRSPGLGDTAMYLCATSRDTPLAGNYEQYFGPGTRLTVT.